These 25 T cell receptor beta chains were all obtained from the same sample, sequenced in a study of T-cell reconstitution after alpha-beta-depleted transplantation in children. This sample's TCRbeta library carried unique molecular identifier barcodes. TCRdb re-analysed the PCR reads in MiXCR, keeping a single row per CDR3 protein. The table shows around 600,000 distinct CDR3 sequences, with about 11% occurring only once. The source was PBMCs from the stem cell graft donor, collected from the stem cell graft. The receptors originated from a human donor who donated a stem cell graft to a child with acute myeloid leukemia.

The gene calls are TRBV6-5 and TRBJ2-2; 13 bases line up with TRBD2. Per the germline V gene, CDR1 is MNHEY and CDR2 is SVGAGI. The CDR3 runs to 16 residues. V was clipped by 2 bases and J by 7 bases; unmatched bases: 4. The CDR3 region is CASSYGLAGVIGELFF. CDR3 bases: TGTGCCAGCAGTTACGGACTAGCGGGAGTGATCGGGGAGCTGTTTTTT.

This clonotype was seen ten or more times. The CDR3 region has the DNA TGTGCCAGCCGCCCCCTTGGCCAAGAGACCCAGTACTTC. It translates to CASRPLGQETQYF. V and J are TRBV6-2 or TRBV6-3 and TRBJ2-5; D is unresolved. The CDR3 loop spans 13 amino acids. V was clipped by 8 bases and J by 1 base, with 11 bases between them. Germline assignment: CDR1 MNHEY and CDR2 SVGEGT.

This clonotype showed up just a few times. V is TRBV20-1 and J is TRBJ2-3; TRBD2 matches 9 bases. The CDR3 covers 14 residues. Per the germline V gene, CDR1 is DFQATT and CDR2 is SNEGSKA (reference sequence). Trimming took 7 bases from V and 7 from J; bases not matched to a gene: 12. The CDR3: CSVPGREGKNTQYF. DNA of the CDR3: TGCAGTGTTCCGGGGCGGGAGGGCAAAAATACGCAGTATTTT.

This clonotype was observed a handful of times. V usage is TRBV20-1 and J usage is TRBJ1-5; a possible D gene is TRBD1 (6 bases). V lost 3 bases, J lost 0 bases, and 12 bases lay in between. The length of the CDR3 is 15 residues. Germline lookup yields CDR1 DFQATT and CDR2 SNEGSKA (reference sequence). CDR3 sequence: CSASQQGLSNQPQHF. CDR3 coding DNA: TGCAGTGCTAGTCAGCAGGGGCTTAGCAATCAGCCCCAGCATTTT.

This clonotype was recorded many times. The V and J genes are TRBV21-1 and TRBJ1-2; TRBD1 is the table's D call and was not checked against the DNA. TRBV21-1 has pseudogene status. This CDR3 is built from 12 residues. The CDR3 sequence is CASRRTEVGYTF. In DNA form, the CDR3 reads TGTGCCAGCCGGAGGACAGAGGTTGGCTACACCTTC.

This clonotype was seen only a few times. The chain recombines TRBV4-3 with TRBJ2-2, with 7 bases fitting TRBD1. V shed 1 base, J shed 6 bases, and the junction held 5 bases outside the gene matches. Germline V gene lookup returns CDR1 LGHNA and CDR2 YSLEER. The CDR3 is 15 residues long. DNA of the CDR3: TGCGCCAGCAGCCAAGGACAGGGAAGCGCCGGGGAGCTGTTTTTT. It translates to CASSQGQGSAGELFF.

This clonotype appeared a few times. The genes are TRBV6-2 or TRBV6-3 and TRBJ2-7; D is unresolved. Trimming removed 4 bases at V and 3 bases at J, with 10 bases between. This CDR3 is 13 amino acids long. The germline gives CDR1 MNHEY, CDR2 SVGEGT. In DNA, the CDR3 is TGTGCCAGCAGTTCTGGCGTCAACTACGAGCAGTACTTC. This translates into CASSSGVNYEQYF.

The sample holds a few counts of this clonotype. The CDR3 DNA is TGTGCCAGCAGCCCTCGGACTAGCGGGAGAATTACTGGGGCCAACGTCCTGACTTTC. Its protein is CASSPRTSGRITGANVLTF. The chain combines TRBV3-1 with TRBJ2-6, with TRBD2 identical over 13 bases. Germline V lookup: CDR1 LGHDT, CDR2 YNNKEL (reference sequence). The trim removed 4 bases at V and 2 bases at J, leaving 8 bases unmatched. There are 19 residues in the CDR3.

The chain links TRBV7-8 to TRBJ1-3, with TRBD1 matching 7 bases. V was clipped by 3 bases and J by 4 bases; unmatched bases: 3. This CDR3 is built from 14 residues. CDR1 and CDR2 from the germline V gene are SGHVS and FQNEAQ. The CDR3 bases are TGTGCCAGCAGCTTCTTGGACAGGGGAAACACCATATATTTT. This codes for CASSFLDRGNTIYF.

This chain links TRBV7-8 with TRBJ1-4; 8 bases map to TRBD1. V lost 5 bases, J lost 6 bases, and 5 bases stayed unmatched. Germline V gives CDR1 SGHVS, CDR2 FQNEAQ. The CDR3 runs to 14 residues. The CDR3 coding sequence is TGTGCCAGCAGCAAAGGACAGGGACATGAAAAACTGTTTTTT. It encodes CASSKGQGHEKLFF.

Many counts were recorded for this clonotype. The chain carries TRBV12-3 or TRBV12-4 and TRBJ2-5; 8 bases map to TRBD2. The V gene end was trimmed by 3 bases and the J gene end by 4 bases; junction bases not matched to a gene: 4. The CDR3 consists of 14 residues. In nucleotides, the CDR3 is TGTGCCAGCAGTTTTCGGGGGGGTCGAGAGACCCAGTACTTC. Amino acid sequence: CASSFRGGRETQYF.

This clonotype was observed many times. For the CDR3, the DNA is TGTGCCAGCAGCTCACTCACGGCTAGTCCCACCGGGGGGCAGTTCTTC. This encodes CASSSLTASPTGGQFF. The chain employs TRBV7-2 and TRBJ2-1, with a tentative D call TRBD2 (6 bases). Looked up from germline, CDR1 is SGHTA and CDR2 is FQGNSA. V was cut by 4 bases and J by 12 bases, with 25 bases left in between. The CDR3 runs 16 residues.

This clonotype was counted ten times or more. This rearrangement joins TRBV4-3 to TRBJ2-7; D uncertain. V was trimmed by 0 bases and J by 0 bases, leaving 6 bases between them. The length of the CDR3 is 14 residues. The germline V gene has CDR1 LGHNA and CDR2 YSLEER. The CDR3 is CASSQEMSSYEQYF. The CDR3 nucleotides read TGCGCCAGCAGCCAAGAAATGAGCTCCTACGAGCAGTACTTC.

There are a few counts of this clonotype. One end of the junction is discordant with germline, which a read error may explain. The CDR3: CASSEMSTSDEQYF. The CDR3, as DNA: TGTGCCAGCAGTGAAATGTCGACCTCCGACGAGCAGTACTTC. The rearrangement uses TRBV2 and TRBJ2-7; D is undetermined. Germline CDR1 SNHLY, CDR2 FYNNEI. This CDR3 contains 14 residues.

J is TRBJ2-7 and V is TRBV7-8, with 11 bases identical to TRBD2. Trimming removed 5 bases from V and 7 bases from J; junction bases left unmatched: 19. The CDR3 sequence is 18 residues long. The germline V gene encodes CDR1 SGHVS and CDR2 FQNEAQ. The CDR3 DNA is TGTGCCAGCAGCGCCCGACTAGCGGGATGGAACGCCAATAGGGAGCAGTACTTC. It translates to CASSARLAGWNANREQYF. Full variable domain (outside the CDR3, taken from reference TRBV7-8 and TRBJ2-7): GAGVSQSPRYKVAKRGQDVALRCDPISGHVSLFWYQQALGQGPEFLTYFQNEAQLDKSGLPSDRFFAERPEGSVSTLKIQRTQQEDSAVYLCASSARLAGWNANREQYFGPGTRLTVT.

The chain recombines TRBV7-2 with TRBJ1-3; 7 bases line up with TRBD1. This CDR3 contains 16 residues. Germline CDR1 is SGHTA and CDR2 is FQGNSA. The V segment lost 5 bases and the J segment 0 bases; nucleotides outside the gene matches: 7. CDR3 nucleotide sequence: TGTGCCAGCAGCACCCGGGACAGATTCTCTGGAAACACCATATATTTT. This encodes CASSTRDRFSGNTIYF.

The CDR3 DNA reads as TGTGCCAGCTCACCGGGACAGACTTGGAATGAGCAGTTCTTC. It is translated as CASSPGQTWNEQFF. This rearrangement joins TRBV18 to TRBJ2-1; 7 bases are shared with TRBD1. Germline values: CDR1 KGHSH, CDR2 LQKENI. The CDR3 loop spans 14 amino acids. Unmatched junction bases numbered 6, after V lost 3 bases and J lost 7 bases.

The CDR3 sequence: CASSQVRRETQYF. The CDR3 nucleotides read TGTGCCAGCAGCCAAGTGAGGCGAGAGACCCAGTACTTC. The J gene is TRBJ2-5, the V gene TRBV3-1; no reliable D call. The germline CDR1 and CDR2 sequences are LGHDT and YNNKEL (reference sequence). V dropped 1 base and J dropped 4 bases, with 7 bases sitting between them. CDR3 length: 13 residues.

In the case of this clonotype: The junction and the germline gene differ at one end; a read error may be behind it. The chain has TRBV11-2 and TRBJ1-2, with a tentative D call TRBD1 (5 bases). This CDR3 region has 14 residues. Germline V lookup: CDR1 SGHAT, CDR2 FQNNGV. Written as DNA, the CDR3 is TGTGCCAGCCGCTTAGCAGGGCGAAACTATGGCTACACCTTC. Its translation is CASRLAGRNYGYTF.

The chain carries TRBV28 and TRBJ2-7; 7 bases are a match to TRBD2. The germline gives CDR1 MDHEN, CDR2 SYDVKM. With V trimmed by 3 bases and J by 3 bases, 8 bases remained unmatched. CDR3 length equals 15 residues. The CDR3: CASSLGLAVHYEQYF. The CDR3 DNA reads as TGTGCCAGCAGTTTGGGTCTAGCGGTACACTACGAGCAGTACTTC.

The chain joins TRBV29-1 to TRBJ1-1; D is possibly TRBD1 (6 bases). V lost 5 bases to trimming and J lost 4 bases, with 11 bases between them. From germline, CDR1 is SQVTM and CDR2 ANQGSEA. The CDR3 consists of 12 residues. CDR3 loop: CSVRGGPTEAFF. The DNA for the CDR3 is TGCAGCGTTCGCGGGGGGCCCACTGAAGCTTTCTTT. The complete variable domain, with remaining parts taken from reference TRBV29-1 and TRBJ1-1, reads SAVISQKPSRDICQRGTSLTIQCQVDSQVTMMFWYRQQPGQSLTLIATANQGSEATYESGFVIDKFPISRPNLTFSTLTVSNMSPEDSSIYLCSVRGGPTEAFFGQGTRLTVV.

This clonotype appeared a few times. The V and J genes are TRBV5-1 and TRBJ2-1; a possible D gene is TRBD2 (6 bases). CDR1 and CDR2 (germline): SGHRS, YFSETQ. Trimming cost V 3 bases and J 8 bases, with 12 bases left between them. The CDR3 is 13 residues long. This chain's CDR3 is CASSWRASDEQFF. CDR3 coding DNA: TGCGCCAGCAGCTGGAGGGCATCGGATGAGCAGTTCTTC.

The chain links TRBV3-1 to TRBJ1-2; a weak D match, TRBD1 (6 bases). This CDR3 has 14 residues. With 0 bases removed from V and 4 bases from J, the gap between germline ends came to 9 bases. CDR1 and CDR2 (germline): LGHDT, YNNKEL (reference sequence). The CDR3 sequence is CASSQDGQTYGYTF. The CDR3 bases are TGTGCCAGCAGCCAAGATGGACAGACCTATGGCTACACCTTC. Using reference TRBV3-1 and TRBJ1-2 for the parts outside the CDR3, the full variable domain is DTAVSQTPKYLVTQMGNDKSIKCEQNLGHDTMYWYKQDSKKFLKIMFSYNNKELIINETVPNRFSPKSPDKAHLNLHINSLELGDSAVYFCASSQDGQTYGYTFGSGTRLTVV.

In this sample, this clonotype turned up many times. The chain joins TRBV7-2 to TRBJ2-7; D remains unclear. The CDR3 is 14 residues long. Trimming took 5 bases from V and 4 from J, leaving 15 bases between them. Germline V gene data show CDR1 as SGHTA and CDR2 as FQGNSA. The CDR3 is CASSHRTGEYEQYF. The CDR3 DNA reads TGTGCCAGCAGCCACCGGACGGGTGAATACGAGCAGTACTTC.

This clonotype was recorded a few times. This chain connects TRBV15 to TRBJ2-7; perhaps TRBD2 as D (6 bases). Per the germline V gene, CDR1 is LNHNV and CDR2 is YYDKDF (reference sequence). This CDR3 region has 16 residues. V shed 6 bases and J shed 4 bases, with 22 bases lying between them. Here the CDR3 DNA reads TGTGCCACCAGAGATCCGACGGAGGGTACGAGTTACGAGCAGTACTTC. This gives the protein CATRDPTEGTSYEQYF.